This TCR beta chain was sequenced during a study of CD8 T cells in Susac syndrome. RNA totalling about 0.5 to 1 ug underwent reverse transcription with random hexamers. Amplification of TCR beta CDR3 used immunoSEQ multiplex PCR across 54 Vbeta and 13 Jbeta. TCRdb independently ran MiXCR on the immunoSEQ multiplex PCR reads; one entry per CDR3 protein. Of 160,000 or so distinct CDR3 sequences listed, 94% are singletons. CDR3 length: 15 residues. The V and J ends lost 4 bases and 4 bases, in that order; junction bases with no gene match: 7. The chain has TRBV12-3 or TRBV12-4 and TRBJ2-3, with 8 positions matching TRBD1. Sequenced material: CD4+ T cells from PBMCs. The source of this sequence is a human donor with Susac syndrome. The CDR3 bases are TGTGCCAGCAGTTCCACCGGACAGGGAGCAGATACGCAGTATTTT. Protein product: CASSSTGQGADTQYF.